This T cell receptor beta chain was sequenced for a study of T cell repertoires in cytomegalovirus infection (dated by TCRdb to between 2017 and 2020). For the study in its entirety: Peptide stimulations targeted recently identified HLA-C-restricted CMV epitopes, whose presentation resists viral immunomodulation, together with well-studied HLA-B-restricted epitopes. Donor HLA type was relevant to the analysis, because carriage of CMV infection together with the matching HLA type was indicated by public TCR beta signatures. Overall study outcomes, separate from this receptor: Carriers of CMV infection plus the relevant HLA type were discriminated by the cumulative frequency of public TCR beta family members in the study cohort and in an independent 352-donor cohort. The ex vivo response was dominated by HLA-C-restricted CMV-specific TCR beta clonotypes, and the single most frequent clonotype in two of eight donors was supplied by these HLA-C-restricted clonotypes.

This sample's treatment or condition label indicates: in vitro stimulation with specific CMV peptide epitopes to enrich CMV-specific T cells. The germline V gene specifies SGHVS as CDR1 and FNYEAQ as CDR2. Measured from the cysteine to the phenylalanine, the CDR3 is 12 residues long. The kept DNA is CDR3 alone, 36 bases in frame from the first base. The instrument was an Illumina HiSeq 1500. The raw public data were reprocessed by TCRdb itself: fastp quality trimming at Q25, MiXCR clonotype calling, in-frame beta chains only. CDR3 protein duplicates are merged, each entry listing the most common genes and DNA. For this sample the table gives roughly 800,000 distinct CDR3 sequences, of which almost 30% were detected only once. The leading ten clones occupy around 13% of the sample. In the case of this clonotype: Its specific antigen is unknown. One end of the junction varies from germline; a read error may be responsible.

The sequence derives from a human donor in good health (CMV status not recorded). Some clones in this sample may be carry-over from other donors' samples. The sample here was cultured CD8+ T cells from PBMCs, taken from culture after CMV antigen stimulation. The rearrangement combines TRBV7-6 with TRBJ2-1; confidence is insufficient to name the D gene. The nucleotides read TGTGCCAGCCCCGCATTATCCAATAAGCAGTTCTTC. This codes for CASPALSNKQFF.